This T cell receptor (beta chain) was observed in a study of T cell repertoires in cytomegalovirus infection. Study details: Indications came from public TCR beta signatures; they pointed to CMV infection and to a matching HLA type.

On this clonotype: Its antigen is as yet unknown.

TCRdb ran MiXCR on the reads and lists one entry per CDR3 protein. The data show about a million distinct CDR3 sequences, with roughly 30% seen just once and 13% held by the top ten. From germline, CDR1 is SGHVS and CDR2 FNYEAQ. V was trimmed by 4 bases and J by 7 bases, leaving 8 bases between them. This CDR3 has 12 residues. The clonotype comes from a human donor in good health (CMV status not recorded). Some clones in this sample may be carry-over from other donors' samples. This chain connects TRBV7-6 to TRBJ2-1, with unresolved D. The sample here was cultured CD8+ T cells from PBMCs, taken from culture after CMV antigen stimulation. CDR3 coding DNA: TGTGCCAGCAGCTACCCTTTGAATGAGCAGTTCTTC. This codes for CASSYPLNEQFF.